These 25 T cell receptor beta chains were all obtained from the same sample, sequenced in a study of OX40 agonist ivuxolimab in advanced cancers. Method: immunoSEQ multiplex PCR; TCRdb's copy keeps in-frame clones and lacks some. The table has about 17,000 clones, about 73% seen once. The sample consisted of CD4+ or CD8+ T cells sorted from blood, taken in a trial of the OX40 agonist ivuxolimab. The source of these receptors is an adult with an advanced solid tumor such as melanoma, head and neck, liver or kidney cancer.

This chain joins TRBV7-2 and TRBJ1-2; no definite D call. V lost 2 bases and J lost 0, with 7 bases in between. From germline, CDR1 is SGHTA and CDR2 FQGNSA. The CDR3 has 14 residues. Written as DNA, the CDR3 is TGTGCCAGCAGCTTATTAGAAGCTAACTATGGCTACACCTTC. It yields the protein CASSLLEANYGYTF.

This clone occurred many times. The chain joins TRBV7-9 to TRBJ2-5, with D possibly matching TRBD1 (6 bases). The ends were cut back, 5 bases at V and 5 bases at J, with 15 bases in the middle. From germline, CDR1 is SEHNR and CDR2 FQNEAQ (reference sequence). This CDR3 spans 14 amino acids. The CDR3 protein is CASSDQGFWETQYF. Written as DNA, the CDR3 is TGTGCCAGCAGCGATCAGGGGTTTTGGGAGACCCAGTACTTC.

Remarks on this clone: The same CDR3 is also encoded by other DNA sequences in this sample. This chain connects TRBV5-1 to TRBJ2-1; the D is unclear. The CDR3 runs 16 residues. Trimming removed 0 bases at V and 0 bases at J, with 10 bases between. The germline V gene has CDR1 SGHRS and CDR2 YFSETQ. CDR3 in DNA: TGCGCCAGCAGCTTGGGCGGCCTAAGCTCCTACAATGAGCAGTTCTTC. Translation: CASSLGGLSSYNEQFF.

This rearrangement joins TRBV6-4 to TRBJ2-2; 7 bases match TRBD1. Per the germline V gene, CDR1 is MRHNA and CDR2 is SNTAGT. CDR3 length equals 15 residues. Trimming cost V 7 bases and J 2 bases; bases outside gene matches: 7. The CDR3 DNA follows: TGTGCCAGCACCCGGGACAGCGGAAACACCGGGGAGCTGTTTTTT. It translates to CASTRDSGNTGELFF.

This chain connects TRBV6-1 to TRBJ2-7; D may be TRBD1 (6 bases). From germline, CDR1 is MNHNS and CDR2 SASEGT. The CDR3 consists of 14 residues. Trimming removed 4 bases from V and 3 bases from J, with 13 bases in between. As DNA, the CDR3 is TGTGCCAGCAGTGGAACAGGGTTACTCTACGAGCAGTACTTC. This gives the protein CASSGTGLLYEQYF.

This chain connects TRBV19 to TRBJ2-2; 7 nucleotides agree with TRBD2. The CDR3 is made up of 18 amino acids. From germline, CDR1 is LNHDA and CDR2 SQIVND (reference sequence). The V segment lost 3 bases and the J segment 5 bases; nucleotides outside the gene matches: 15. The CDR3, as DNA: TGTGCCAGTAGTATCCCAGCCGTGGCGGGAGCTCGAACCGGGGAGCTGTTTTTT. Translating gives CASSIPAVAGARTGELFF.

The chain uses TRBV5-6 and TRBJ2-5, with a possible D match to TRBD1 (6 bases). Germline V gene sequence: CDR1 SGHDT, CDR2 YYEEEE. V lost 0 bases and J lost 5, with 11 bases in between. CDR3 length: 14 residues. CDR3 protein: CASSLVRGGETQYF. The CDR3 DNA sequence: TGTGCCAGCAGCTTGGTCAGGGGCGGTGAGACCCAGTACTTC.

The J gene is TRBJ1-5, the V gene TRBV7-6; a possible D gene is TRBD1 (5 bases). This CDR3 is built from 13 residues. Germline CDR1 reads SGHVS; CDR2 reads FNYEAQ. Deletions cut 5 bases from V and 6 bases from J, with 11 bases between. DNA of the CDR3: TGTGCCAGCAGCACAGGCGGGGGTCAGCCCCAGCATTTT. Translating it yields CASSTGGGQPQHF.

The chain is built from TRBV4-2 and TRBJ2-7, with TRBD2 identical over 10 bases. Germline V gene lookup returns CDR1 LGHNA and CDR2 YNFKEQ. The V and J ends lost 2 bases and 2 bases, in that order; junction bases with no gene match: 12. The CDR3 covers 18 residues. The DNA for the CDR3 is TGTGCCAGCAGCCAACCCGAGCTAGCGGGAGAAGACCCCTACGAGCAGTACTTC. Translated: CASSQPELAGEDPYEQYF.

CDR3 nucleotide sequence: TGTGCCAGCAGCTTATCCGGGGGGAACTACGAGCAGTACTTC. Amino acids: CASSLSGGNYEQYF. The V and J genes are TRBV5-5 and TRBJ2-7; 7 nucleotides line up with TRBD2. Germline assignment: CDR1 SGHKS and CDR2 YYEKEE (reference sequence). After removal of 2 bases from V and 3 bases from J, the junction contained 5 bases not matched to a gene. The CDR3 consists of 14 residues.

The rearrangement joins TRBV6-6 to TRBJ2-7; possibly TRBD1 for D (6 bases). V was shortened by 5 bases and J by 5 bases, with 13 bases between the two germline ends. The CDR3 consists of 13 residues. CDR1 is MNHNY and CDR2 is SVGAGI in the germline V gene (reference sequence). CDR3 coding DNA: TGTGCCAGCAGTGCGCAGGGGATTGACGAGCAGTACTTC. This translates into CASSAQGIDEQYF.

This clone was seen more than once but under ten times. The chain joins TRBV6-8 to TRBJ2-2, with 11 bases fitting TRBD1. This CDR3 comprises 15 residues. The junction had 6 bases not matched to a gene; V was cut back by 5 bases and J by 7 bases. CDR1 MNHGY and CDR2 SAAAGT come from the germline V gene. The DNA of the CDR3 is TGTGCCAGCAGTGAAGGACAGGGGGCTTTCGGGGAGCTGTTTTTT. Translation gives CASSEGQGAFGELFF.

V is TRBV7-9 and J is TRBJ2-3, with D unclear. The CDR3 extends over 13 amino acids. The germline gives CDR1 SEHNR, CDR2 FQNEAQ (reference sequence). The ends were cut back, 5 bases at V and 3 bases at J, with 9 bases in the middle. CDR3 in amino acids: CASSATWTDTQYF. CDR3 nucleotides: TGTGCCAGCAGCGCAACCTGGACAGATACGCAGTATTTT.

The chain uses TRBV5-1 and TRBJ1-4, with 7 bases lining up with TRBD1. CDR1 and CDR2 from the germline V gene are SGHRS and YFSETQ. CDR3 length equals 15 residues. After removal of 1 base from V and 8 bases from J, the junction contained 8 bases not matched to a gene. The CDR3 here is CASSLNRGMGEKLFF. The CDR3 DNA is TGCGCCAGCAGCTTGAACAGGGGAATGGGAGAAAAACTGTTTTTT.

V usage is TRBV5-6 and J usage is TRBJ2-5; 16 nucleotides align to TRBD2. Losses at the gene ends were 2 bases for V and 13 bases for J; bases not matched to a gene: 8. Germline CDR1 is SGHDT and CDR2 is YYEEEE. The CDR3 runs to 15 residues. The CDR3 protein is CASSFDPGLAGGTYF. CDR3 nucleotide sequence: TGTGCCAGCAGCTTCGACCCGGGACTAGCGGGGGGGACGTACTTC.

The chain joins TRBV28 to TRBJ1-5, with D possibly TRBD1 on 6 matching bases. The CDR3 totals 13 residues. In germline, CDR1 is MDHEN, CDR2 SYDVKM. Trimming removed 6 bases from V and 7 bases from J, with 13 bases in between. The CDR3 region is CASSDTGSQPQHF. The CDR3 DNA sequence: TGTGCCAGCAGCGACACAGGGAGCCAGCCCCAGCATTTT.

The chain uses TRBV28 and TRBJ1-5; tentative D call: TRBD1 (5 bases). The CDR3 contains 12 residues. V was trimmed by 7 bases and J by 5 bases, leaving 9 bases between them. Germline V lookup: CDR1 MDHEN, CDR2 SYDVKM. As DNA, the CDR3 is TGTGCCAGCAAGGCGGGGGATCAGCCCCAGCATTTT. Amino acids: CASKAGDQPQHF.

The chain joins TRBV4-3 to TRBJ2-1; weak D call: TRBD1 (6 bases). Per germline, CDR1 LGHNA and CDR2 YSLEER. The CDR3 loop spans 15 amino acids. Trimming cost V 0 bases and J 7 bases, with 13 bases left between them. DNA of the CDR3: TGCGCCAGCAGCCAAGATCGGGGCAGGGGAAATGAGCAGTTCTTC. Translating it yields CASSQDRGRGNEQFF.

This clone has just one count. The CDR3 DNA reads TGTGCCAGCAGTTTAGAGGGACTAGCGGGAGGTCCTAACTACGAGCAGTACTTC. This encodes CASSLEGLAGGPNYEQYF. The chain employs TRBV28 and TRBJ2-5; 15 bases align to TRBD2. The J call may be incorrect, as the DNA end agrees better with TRBJ2-7. The germline V gene encodes CDR1 MDHEN and CDR2 SYDVKM. This CDR3 has 18 amino acids.

The V gene is TRBV10-3, the J gene TRBJ2-5; D call uncertain. The DNA end favors TRBJ2-7, so the J call may be wrong. The CDR3 contains 11 residues. CDR1 and CDR2 (germline): ENHRY, SYGVKD. The CDR3 loop reads CAIRGDYEQYF. The CDR3 nucleotides read TGTGCCATCAGGGGTGACTACGAGCAGTACTTC.

The chain carries TRBV6-5 and TRBJ2-1; D unresolved. CDR3 length: 12 amino acids. V was shortened by 0 bases and J by 8 bases, with 5 bases between the two germline ends. Per germline, CDR1 MNHEY and CDR2 SVGAGI. CDR3 residues: CASSYSKDEQFF. For the CDR3, the DNA is TGTGCCAGCAGTTACTCGAAGGATGAGCAGTTCTTC.

About this clone itself: This same CDR3 is encoded by further DNA sequences in the sample. V gene TRBV6-5 combines with J gene TRBJ2-3; TRBD1 matches at 9 bases. V was pared by 6 bases and J by 1 base, with 5 bases of the junction left unmatched. The CDR3 covers 15 residues. CDR1 is MNHEY, CDR2 SVGAGI, per germline. The CDR3 sequence is CASRNRDRGTDTQYF. The CDR3 region has the DNA TGTGCCAGCAGAAACCGGGACAGGGGCACAGATACGCAGTATTTT.

The rearrangement uses TRBV9 and TRBJ2-7; no firm D call. Trimming left V 0 bases short and J 3 bases short, with 10 bases between. The CDR3 covers 14 residues. Germline CDR1 SGDLS, CDR2 YYNGEE. The CDR3 sequence: CASSVESGSYEQYF. The CDR3 DNA is TGTGCCAGCAGCGTAGAGTCGGGCAGCTACGAGCAGTACTTC. Variable domain in full (rest from reference TRBV9 and TRBJ2-7): DSGVTQTPKHLITATGQRVTLRCSPRSGDLSVYWYQQSLDQGLQFLIQYYNGEERAKGNILERFSAQQFPDLHSELNLSSLELGDSALYFCASSVESGSYEQYFGPGTRLTVT.

The chain is built from TRBV27 and TRBJ1-1; D gene ambiguous. V shed 4 bases and J shed 1 base, with 13 bases lying between them. Per the germline V gene, CDR1 is MNHEY and CDR2 is SMNVEV (reference sequence). CDR3 length: 15 amino acids. The CDR3 protein is CASSSGWGGNTEAFF. The CDR3 nucleotides are TGTGCCAGCAGTTCGGGGTGGGGAGGGAACACTGAAGCTTTCTTT.

The rearrangement joins TRBV7-8 to TRBJ2-2, with 7 nucleotides matching TRBD1. CDR3 size: 17 residues. The germline gives CDR1 SGHVS, CDR2 FQNEAQ. J gave up 1 base and V 5 bases, and 10 bases lay outside the gene matches. The CDR3 protein is CASSALSGTVNTGELFF. CDR3 coding DNA: TGTGCCAGCAGCGCCCTTTCCGGGACAGTGAACACCGGGGAGCTGTTTTTT.